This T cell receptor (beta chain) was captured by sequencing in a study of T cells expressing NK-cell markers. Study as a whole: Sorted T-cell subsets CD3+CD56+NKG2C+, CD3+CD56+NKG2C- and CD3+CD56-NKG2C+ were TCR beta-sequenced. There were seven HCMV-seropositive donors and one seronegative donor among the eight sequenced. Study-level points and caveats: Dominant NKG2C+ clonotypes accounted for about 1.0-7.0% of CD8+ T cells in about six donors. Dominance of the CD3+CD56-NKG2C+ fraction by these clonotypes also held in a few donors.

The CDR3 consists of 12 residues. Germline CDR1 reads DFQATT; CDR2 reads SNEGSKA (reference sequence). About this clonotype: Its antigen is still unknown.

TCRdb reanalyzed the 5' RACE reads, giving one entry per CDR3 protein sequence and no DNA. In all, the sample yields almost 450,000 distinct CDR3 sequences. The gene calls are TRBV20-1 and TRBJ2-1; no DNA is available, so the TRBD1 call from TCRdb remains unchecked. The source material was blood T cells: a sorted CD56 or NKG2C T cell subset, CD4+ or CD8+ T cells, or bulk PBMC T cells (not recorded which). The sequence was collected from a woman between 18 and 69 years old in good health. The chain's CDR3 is CSASGVRGEQFF.